The 27 T cell receptor beta chains below come from one sample, sequenced in a study of T cell repertoires in cytomegalovirus infection. MiXCR was run by TCRdb on the reads, yielding one entry per CDR3 protein. The table has some 700,000 distinct CDR3 sequences, about a third seen once. The sample taken for sequencing was PBMCs. Receptor source: a human donor in good health (CMV status not recorded). Some clones in this sample may be carry-over from other donors' samples.

This chain connects TRBV12-3 or TRBV12-4 to TRBJ1-4; tentatively, D is TRBD1 (6 bases). There are 14 residues in the CDR3. V gave up 7 bases and J gave up 8 bases, with 17 bases separating them. CDR3 residues: CASTTDSQWEKLFF. The CDR3 DNA reads as TGTGCCAGCACAACGGACAGTCAATGGGAAAAACTGTTTTTT.

The V call is TRBV9, the J call TRBJ2-3, with D uncertain. CDR1 and CDR2 from the germline V gene are SGDLS and YYNGEE. The CDR3 runs to 18 residues. V lost 0 bases to trimming and J lost 0 bases, with 17 bases between them. CDR3 loop: CASSVESGGFRSTDTQYF. The CDR3 DNA follows: TGTGCCAGCAGCGTAGAATCCGGTGGATTTCGTAGCACAGATACGCAGTATTTT. Combining the CDR3 with reference TRBV9 and TRBJ2-3 gives the whole variable domain DSGVTQTPKHLITATGQRVTLRCSPRSGDLSVYWYQQSLDQGLQFLIQYYNGEERAKGNILERFSAQQFPDLHSELNLSSLELGDSALYFCASSVESGGFRSTDTQYFGPGTRLTVL.

A remark on this clonotype: A much larger clone differs from this one at a single base, so this may be a read error. The final CDR3 position lacks the conserved phenylalanine or tryptophan, pointing to a likely read error. The chain couples TRBV7-6 to TRBJ2-7; TRBD1 matches at 7 bases. Germline loops: CDR1 SGHVS, CDR2 FNYEAQ. V was pared by 5 bases and J by 0 bases, with 4 bases of the junction left unmatched. This CDR3 comprises 14 residues. CDR3 sequence (DNA): TGTGCCAGCAGCCTCGGGACAGACTCCTACGAGCAGTACTTA. Translation gives CASSLGTDSYEQYL.

The sample holds a few counts of this clonotype. This chain connects TRBV7-9 to TRBJ1-4; D gene unclear. Looked up from germline, CDR1 is SEHNR and CDR2 is FQNEAQ (reference sequence). V was cut by 0 bases and J by 0 bases, with 8 bases left in between. The CDR3 spans 16 residues. This CDR3 is CASSLAVGPTNEKLFF. DNA of the CDR3: TGTGCCAGCAGCTTAGCGGTTGGGCCAACTAATGAAAAACTGTTTTTT.

The chain carries TRBV27 and TRBJ2-7, with D unresolved. Germline CDR1 is MNHEY and CDR2 is SMNVEV (reference sequence). The germline V and J ends were trimmed by 3 bases and 0 bases, with 12 bases remaining between them. The CDR3 extends over 15 amino acids. For the CDR3, the DNA is TGTGCCAGCAGTTTTACGGCTAGAAGCTCCTACGAGCAGTACTTC. It encodes CASSFTARSSYEQYF.

This clonotype has only a few counts. This chain links TRBV27 with TRBJ2-3, with no clear D. From germline, CDR1 is MNHEY and CDR2 SMNVEV (reference sequence). CDR3 length: 14 residues. Trimming left V 7 bases short and J 1 base short, with 12 bases between. CDR3 residues: CASNPGDRTDTQYF. The CDR3 nucleotides are TGTGCCAGCAACCCCGGAGACCGCACAGATACGCAGTATTTT.

The V gene is TRBV28, the J gene TRBJ2-2; 8 bases agree with TRBD1. V gave up 2 bases and J gave up 6 bases; unmatched junction bases: 14. The CDR3 is made up of 18 amino acids. CDR1 and CDR2 from the germline V gene are MDHEN and SYDVKM. CDR3 residues: CASSLMTPDRAVPGELFF. In DNA form, the CDR3 reads TGTGCCAGCAGTTTAATGACTCCGGACAGGGCCGTTCCCGGGGAGCTGTTTTTT.

The V and J genes are TRBV13 and TRBJ2-1; 7 nucleotides agree with TRBD2. Germline V gene sequence: CDR1 PRHDT, CDR2 FYEKMQ (reference sequence). The V segment lost 4 bases and the J segment 0 bases; nucleotides outside the gene matches: 9. The CDR3 sequence is 17 residues long. CDR3 coding DNA: TGTGCCAGCAGCTACCCCCCGGGGGGTAGCTCCTACAATGAGCAGTTCTTC. Its translation is CASSYPPGGSSYNEQFF.

The chain recombines TRBV27 with TRBJ1-1, with a tentative D call TRBD1 (5 bases). Germline-derived CDR1 and CDR2 are MNHEY and SMNVEV (reference sequence). Between the trimmed V and J ends, which lost 5 bases and 3 bases, there was a span of 16 bases. The length of the CDR3 is 15 residues. In nucleotides, the CDR3 is TGTGCCAGCAGTCCCCCAAGGGGTTACTACACTGAAGCTTTCTTT. Protein sequence: CASSPPRGYYTEAFF.

Turning to this clonotype: Being one base from a much bigger clone, this may be a read error. This sequence joins TRBV19 and TRBJ1-5, with D hard to call. The CDR3 loop spans 15 amino acids. Germline CDR1 LNHDA, CDR2 SQIVND (reference sequence). The CDR3 DNA reads TGTGCCAGTAGAGCACAGTTAGTCGGCAATCTGCCCCAGCATTTT. It yields the protein CASRAQLVGNLPQHF.

This clonotype was found many times. The V gene is TRBV6-1, the J gene TRBJ2-6; a weak D match, TRBD1 (5 bases). Germline loops: CDR1 MNHNS, CDR2 SASEGT. The CDR3 covers 15 residues. The V end was cut by 7 bases, the J end by 0 bases, with 10 bases between. The CDR3 region has the DNA TGTGCCAGCACTATAGACAGCTCTGGGGCCAACGTCCTGACTTTC. Encoded protein: CASTIDSSGANVLTF.

The chain links TRBV4-2 to TRBJ2-5, with 10 bases identical to TRBD2. The V gene end was trimmed by 7 bases and the J gene end by 5 bases; junction bases not matched to a gene: 13. This CDR3 spans 16 amino acids. Germline V lookup: CDR1 LGHNA, CDR2 YNFKEQ. The CDR3 is CASTKGLAGDLETQYF. For the CDR3, the DNA is TGTGCCAGCACTAAAGGTCTAGCGGGAGATCTTGAGACCCAGTACTTC.

J is TRBJ2-1 and V is TRBV20-1; maybe TRBD2 (5 bases). The CDR3 runs 17 residues. Germline V CDR1 and CDR2: DFQATT, SNEGSKA (reference sequence). The V and J ends lost 3 bases and 0 bases respectively, with 18 bases between them. CDR3 coding DNA: TGCAGTGCTAGCGACGTCCAGCGGCCACCCTCCTACAATGAGCAGTTCTTC. Translated, it gives CSASDVQRPPSYNEQFF.

The sample holds a few counts of this clonotype. The rearrangement uses TRBV7-2 and TRBJ2-2; 8 bases fit TRBD1. CDR3 size: 15 residues. Germline lookup yields CDR1 SGHTA and CDR2 FQGNSA. V dropped 5 bases and J dropped 5; count of bases not matched to a gene: 7. This chain's CDR3 is CASSPAGGATGELFF. CDR3 nucleotides: TGTGCCAGCAGCCCGGCAGGGGGCGCGACCGGGGAGCTGTTTTTT.

This clonotype was seen a handful of times. The V gene is TRBV5-6, the J gene TRBJ1-2, with D uncertain. The V and J ends lost 7 bases and 4 bases respectively, with 14 bases between them. Germline loops: CDR1 SGHDT, CDR2 YYEEEE. The CDR3 covers 13 residues. The CDR3 sequence is CASGREHTYGYTF. The CDR3 bases are TGTGCCAGCGGGAGGGAGCACACCTATGGCTACACCTTC.

This clonotype was found once. The chain employs TRBV28 and TRBJ1-6; the D gene is possibly TRBD1 (6 bases). CDR3 length equals 14 residues. Germline CDR1 and CDR2: MDHEN and SYDVKM. Between the trimmed V and J ends, which lost 7 bases and 7 bases, there was a span of 14 bases. CDR3 nucleotides: TGTGCCAGCAAGTACAGGGCGGGGAATTCACCCCTCCACTTT. It specifies CASKYRAGNSPLHF.

In this sample, this clonotype turned up many times. V gene TRBV7-2 combines with J gene TRBJ2-3, with 13 bases aligning to TRBD2. Germline CDR1 reads SGHTA; CDR2 reads FQGNSA. The CDR3 sequence is 16 residues long. V was clipped by 4 bases and J by 6 bases; unmatched bases: 7. The CDR3 DNA reads TGTGCCAGCAGCTCCAGACTAGCGGGGGGCCCGGATACGCAGTATTTT. Translation gives CASSSRLAGGPDTQYF. Using reference TRBV7-2 and TRBJ2-3 for the parts outside the CDR3, the full variable domain is GAGVSQSPSNKVTEKGKDVELRCDPISGHTALYWYRQSLGQGLEFLIYFQGNSAPDKSGLPSDRFSAERTGGSVSTLTIQRTQQEDSAVYLCASSSRLAGGPDTQYFGPGTRLTVL.

This rearrangement joins TRBV5-4 to TRBJ2-1, with 9 bases matching TRBD1. This CDR3 comprises 16 residues. J lost 8 bases, V lost 4 bases, and 13 bases had no gene match. From germline, CDR1 is SGHNT and CDR2 YYREEE (reference sequence). The CDR3 bases are TGTGCCAGCAGCCCCCCGGGGAGGACAGGGGTCTATGAGCAGTTCTTC. As protein: CASSPPGRTGVYEQFF. The entire variable domain, with the rest obtained from reference TRBV5-4 and TRBJ2-1, is as follows: ETGVTQSPTHLIKTRGQQVTLRCSSQSGHNTVSWYQQALGQGPQFIFQYYREEENGRGNFPPRFSGLQFPNYSSELNVNALELDDSALYLCASSPPGRTGVYEQFFGPGTRLTVL.

Points on this clonotype: This may be a read error, as it is one base from a much larger clone. The chain has TRBV7-6 and TRBJ2-1; 10 nucleotides agree with TRBD1. The CDR3 runs 16 residues. J lost 6 bases, V lost 5 bases, and 10 bases had no gene match. Germline CDR1 SGHVS, CDR2 FNYEAQ. CDR3 loop: CASSTIRDRGANEQFF. CDR3 nucleotide sequence: TGTGCCAGCAGCACAATTCGGGACAGGGGTGCCAATGAGCAGTTCTTC.

This chain connects TRBV5-4 to TRBJ1-3; 8 positions match TRBD1. There are 15 residues in the CDR3. Germline V gives CDR1 SGHNT, CDR2 YYREEE (reference sequence). V shed 3 bases and J 2 bases; nucleotides not matched to a gene: 4. DNA for the CDR3: TGTGCCAGCAGCTGGGACAGGCCTCCTGGAAACACCATATATTTT. This codes for CASSWDRPPGNTIYF.

The chain couples TRBV6-6 to TRBJ1-4, with D perhaps TRBD1 (5 bases). The CDR3 runs to 15 residues. The V and J ends lost 2 bases and 3 bases respectively, with 10 bases between them. Germline V gene data show CDR1 as MNHNY and CDR2 as SVGAGI (reference sequence). The CDR3 DNA follows: TGTGCCAGCAGTTACGCAGGGATCCCTAATGAAAAACTGTTTTTT. This gives the protein CASSYAGIPNEKLFF.

The sample holds many counts of this clonotype. The chain links TRBV7-6 to TRBJ2-1; 16 bases align to TRBD2. The CDR3 runs to 19 residues. Germline V gives CDR1 SGHVS, CDR2 FNYEAQ. After removal of 5 bases from V and 4 bases from J, the junction contained 11 bases not matched to a gene. The CDR3 DNA is TGTGCCAGCAGCCGACAGGGGACTAGCGGGAGGGGAACGTACAATGAGCAGTTCTTC. This translates into CASSRQGTSGRGTYNEQFF. Supplemented by reference TRBV7-6 and TRBJ2-1, the full variable domain reads GAGVSQSPRYKVTKRGQDVALRCDPISGHVSLYWYRQALGQGPEFLTYFNYEAQQDKSGLPNDRFSAERPEGSISTLTIQRTEQRDSAMYRCASSRQGTSGRGTYNEQFFGPGTRLTVL.

This clonotype was found a few times. The V gene is TRBV28, the J gene TRBJ1-1; perhaps TRBD1 as D (5 bases). The V end was cut by 6 bases, the J end by 6 bases, with 8 bases between. In germline, CDR1 is MDHEN, CDR2 SYDVKM. CDR3 length equals 11 residues. Here the CDR3 DNA reads TGTGCCAGCAGGGGGCTGGCTGAAGCTTTCTTT. It is translated as CASRGLAEAFF.

The J gene is TRBJ2-2, the V gene TRBV28, with TRBD2 matching 9 bases. CDR3 length equals 17 residues. V shed 5 bases and J 0 bases; nucleotides not matched to a gene: 7. Germline V gives CDR1 MDHEN, CDR2 SYDVKM. CDR3: CASSPPGTSPNTGELFF. CDR3 nucleotides: TGTGCCAGCAGTCCACCTGGGACTAGCCCGAACACCGGGGAGCTGTTTTTT.

The V and J genes are TRBV12-3 or TRBV12-4 and TRBJ1-2, with D possibly matching TRBD1 (5 bases). V lost 6 bases, J lost 6 bases, and 20 bases lay in between. CDR3 length: 15 amino acids. Written as DNA, the CDR3 is TGTGCCAGCAGCATCGAAGGGGCAGGGCGGGATGGCTACACCTTC. Protein: CASSIEGAGRDGYTF.

This clonotype was observed a single time. The chain carries TRBV30 and TRBJ2-7; 12 bases fit TRBD2. This CDR3 spans 16 amino acids. From germline, CDR1 is GTSNPN and CDR2 SVGIG (reference sequence). J was trimmed by 3 bases and V by 3 bases; bases with no gene match: 9. The chain's CDR3 is CAWRGLAGASLYEQYF. The CDR3 DNA sequence: TGTGCCTGGAGGGGACTAGCGGGCGCGTCCCTCTACGAGCAGTACTTC.

This clonotype was seen at least ten times. The gene calls are TRBV27 and TRBJ2-7; possible D gene TRBD1, 7 bases. The CDR3 is made up of 13 amino acids. Trimming pared 5 bases from V and 4 bases from J, leaving 12 bases between. CDR1 is MNHEY and CDR2 is SMNVEV in the germline V gene (reference sequence). The CDR3: CASSVQGRYEQYF. In nucleotides, the CDR3 is TGTGCCAGCAGTGTACAGGGGAGGTACGAGCAGTACTTC.